Detailed here is one T cell receptor beta chain. This table comes from immunoSEQ multiplex PCR, and its TCRdb copy is limited to in-frame clones, with some not included. The sample carries roughly 75,000 clones, approximately 90% recorded once. The data originate from a study of blood T cell repertoires in COVID-19. The CDR3 totals 13 residues. From germline, CDR1 is SGHDN and CDR2 FVKESK. V was clipped by 2 bases and J by 8 bases, with 9 bases between them. The sample was peripheral blood. This chain links TRBV14 with TRBJ2-2, with D uncertain. The TCR sequence derives from a man aged 60 to 69 with acute or convalescent COVID-19. In DNA, the CDR3 is TGTGCCAGCAGCCAATCGGTGGAGGGGGAGCTGTTTTTT. Residues: CASSQSVEGELFF.